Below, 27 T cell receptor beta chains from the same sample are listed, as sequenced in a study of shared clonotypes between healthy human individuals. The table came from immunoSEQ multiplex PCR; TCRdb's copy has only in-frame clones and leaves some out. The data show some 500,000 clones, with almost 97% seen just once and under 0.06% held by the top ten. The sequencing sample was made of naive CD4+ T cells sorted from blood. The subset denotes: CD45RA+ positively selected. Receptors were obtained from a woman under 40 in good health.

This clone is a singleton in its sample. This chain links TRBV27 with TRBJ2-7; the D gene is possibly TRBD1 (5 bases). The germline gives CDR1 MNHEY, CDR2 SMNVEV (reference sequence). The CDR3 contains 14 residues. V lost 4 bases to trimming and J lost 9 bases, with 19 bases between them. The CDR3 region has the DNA TGTGCCAGCAGTTCCTCACTGACAGCATCCTCGCAGTACTTC. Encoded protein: CASSSSLTASSQYF.

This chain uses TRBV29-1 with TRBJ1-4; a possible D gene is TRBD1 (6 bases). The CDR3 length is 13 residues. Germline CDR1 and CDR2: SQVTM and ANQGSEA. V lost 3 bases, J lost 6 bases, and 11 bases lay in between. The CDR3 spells CSVDLGADEKLFF. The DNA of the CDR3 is TGCAGCGTTGATCTGGGGGCAGATGAAAAACTGTTTTTT.

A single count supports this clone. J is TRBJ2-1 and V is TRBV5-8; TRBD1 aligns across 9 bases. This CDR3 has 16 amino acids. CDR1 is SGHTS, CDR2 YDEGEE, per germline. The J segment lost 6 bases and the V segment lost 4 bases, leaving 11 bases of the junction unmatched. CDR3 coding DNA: TGTGCCAGCAGCCCCTGGACAGGGGAAAATCCCAATGAGCAGTTCTTC. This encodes CASSPWTGENPNEQFF.

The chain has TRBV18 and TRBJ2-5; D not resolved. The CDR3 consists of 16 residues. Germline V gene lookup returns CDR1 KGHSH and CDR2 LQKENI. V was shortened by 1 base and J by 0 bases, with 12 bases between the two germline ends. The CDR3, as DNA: TGTGCCAGCTCACCACTGTTTGGTAGGGACCAAGAGACCCAGTACTTC. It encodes CASSPLFGRDQETQYF.

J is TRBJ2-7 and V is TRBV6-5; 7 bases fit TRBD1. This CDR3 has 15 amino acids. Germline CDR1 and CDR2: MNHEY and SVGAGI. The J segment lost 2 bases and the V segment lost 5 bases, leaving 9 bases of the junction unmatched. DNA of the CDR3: TGTGCCAGCAGTGCCGCTGGGACAGTTGCCTACGAGCAGTACTTC. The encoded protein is CASSAAGTVAYEQYF.

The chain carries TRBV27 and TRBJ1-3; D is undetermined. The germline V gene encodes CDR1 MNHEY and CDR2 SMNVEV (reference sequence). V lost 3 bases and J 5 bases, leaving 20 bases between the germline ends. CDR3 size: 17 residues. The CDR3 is CASSLSRPRHPRNTIYF. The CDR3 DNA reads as TGTGCCAGCAGTTTGTCACGCCCGAGACACCCAAGAAACACCATATATTTT.

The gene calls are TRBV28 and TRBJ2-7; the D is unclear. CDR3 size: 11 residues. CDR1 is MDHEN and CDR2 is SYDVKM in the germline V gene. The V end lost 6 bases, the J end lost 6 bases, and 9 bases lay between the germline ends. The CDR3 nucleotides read TGTGCCAGCAGAGGCCCCCTCGAGCAGTACTTC. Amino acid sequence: CASRGPLEQYF.

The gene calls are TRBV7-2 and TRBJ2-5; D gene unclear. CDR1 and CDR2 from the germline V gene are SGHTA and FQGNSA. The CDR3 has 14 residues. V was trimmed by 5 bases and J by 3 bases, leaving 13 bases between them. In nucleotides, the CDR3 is TGTGCCAGCAGCATTTCCATGATGGAAGAGACCCAGTACTTC. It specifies CASSISMMEETQYF. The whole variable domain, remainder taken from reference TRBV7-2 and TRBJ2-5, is GAGVSQSPSNKVTEKGKDVELRCDPISGHTALYWYRQSLGQGLEFLIYFQGNSAPDKSGLPSDRFSAERTGGSVSTLTIQRTQQEDSAVYLCASSISMMEETQYFGPGTRLLVL.

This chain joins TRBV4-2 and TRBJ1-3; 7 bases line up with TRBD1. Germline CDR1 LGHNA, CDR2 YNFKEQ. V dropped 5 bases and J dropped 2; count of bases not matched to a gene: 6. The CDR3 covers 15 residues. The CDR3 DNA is TGTGCCAGCAGCTTCTATCAGGGGGCTGGAAACACCATATATTTT. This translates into CASSFYQGAGNTIYF.

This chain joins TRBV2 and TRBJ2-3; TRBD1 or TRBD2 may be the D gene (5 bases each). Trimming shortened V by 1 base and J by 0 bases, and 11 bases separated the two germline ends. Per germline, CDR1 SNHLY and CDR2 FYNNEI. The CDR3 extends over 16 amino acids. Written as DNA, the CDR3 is TGTGCCAGCAGTGAAGGGGTCGGGACCAGCACAGATACGCAGTATTTT. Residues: CASSEGVGTSTDTQYF.

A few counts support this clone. This CDR3 reads CASSQGETREQYF. In nucleotides, the CDR3 is TGTGCCAGCTCACAAGGGGAGACTCGCGAGCAGTACTTC. The gene calls are TRBV18 and TRBJ2-7; D may be TRBD1 or TRBD2 (5 bases each). Germline V gives CDR1 KGHSH, CDR2 LQKENI. This CDR3 comprises 13 residues. The germline V and J ends were trimmed by 4 bases and 6 bases, with 13 bases remaining between them.

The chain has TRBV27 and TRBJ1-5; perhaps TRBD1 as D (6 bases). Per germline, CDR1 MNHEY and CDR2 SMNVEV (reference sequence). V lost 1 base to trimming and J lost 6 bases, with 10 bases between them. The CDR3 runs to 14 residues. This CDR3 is CASSLLGGGQPQHF. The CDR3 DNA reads TGTGCCAGCAGTTTATTAGGGGGAGGTCAGCCCCAGCATTTT.

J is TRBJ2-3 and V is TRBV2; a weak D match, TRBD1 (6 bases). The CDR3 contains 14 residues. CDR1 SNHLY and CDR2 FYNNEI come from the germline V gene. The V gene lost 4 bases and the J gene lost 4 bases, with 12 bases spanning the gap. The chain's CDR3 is CASSAGVAADTQYF. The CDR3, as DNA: TGTGCCAGCAGTGCAGGGGTCGCGGCAGATACGCAGTATTTT.

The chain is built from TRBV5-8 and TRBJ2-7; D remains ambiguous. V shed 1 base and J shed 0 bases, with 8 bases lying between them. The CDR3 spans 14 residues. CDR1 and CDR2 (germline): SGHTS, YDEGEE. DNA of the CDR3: TGTGCCAGCAGCTTGCCCGGCGGCTCCTACGAGCAGTACTTC. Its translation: CASSLPGGSYEQYF.

CDR3 bases: TGTGCCAGCAGTCCCGGCCCAGGGTTCACTGAAGCTTTCTTT. Its protein product is CASSPGPGFTEAFF. The J gene is TRBJ1-1, the V gene TRBV28; D perhaps matches TRBD1 (5 bases). The germline V and J ends were trimmed by 5 bases and 4 bases, with 14 bases remaining between them. CDR3 length: 14 residues. Germline CDR1 reads MDHEN; CDR2 reads SYDVKM.

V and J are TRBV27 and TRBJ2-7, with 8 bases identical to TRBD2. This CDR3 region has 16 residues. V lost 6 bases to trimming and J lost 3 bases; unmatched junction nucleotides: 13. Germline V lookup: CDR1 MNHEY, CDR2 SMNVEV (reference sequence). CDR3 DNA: TGTGCCAGCAGCCCTCCCGGGACTAGAGTCATCTACGAGCAGTACTTC. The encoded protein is CASSPPGTRVIYEQYF.

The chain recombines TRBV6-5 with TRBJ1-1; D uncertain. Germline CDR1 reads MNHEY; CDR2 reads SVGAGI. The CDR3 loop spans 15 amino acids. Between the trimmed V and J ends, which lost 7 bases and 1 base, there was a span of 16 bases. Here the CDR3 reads CASKQSGRENTEAFF. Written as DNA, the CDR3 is TGTGCCAGCAAACAATCCGGACGGGAGAACACTGAAGCTTTCTTT.

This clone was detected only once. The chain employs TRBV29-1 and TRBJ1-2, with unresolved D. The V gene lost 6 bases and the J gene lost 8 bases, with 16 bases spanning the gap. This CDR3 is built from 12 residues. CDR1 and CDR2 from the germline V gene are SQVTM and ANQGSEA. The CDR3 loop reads CSVTGPEGGYTF. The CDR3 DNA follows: TGCAGCGTCACCGGACCCGAAGGAGGCTACACCTTC.

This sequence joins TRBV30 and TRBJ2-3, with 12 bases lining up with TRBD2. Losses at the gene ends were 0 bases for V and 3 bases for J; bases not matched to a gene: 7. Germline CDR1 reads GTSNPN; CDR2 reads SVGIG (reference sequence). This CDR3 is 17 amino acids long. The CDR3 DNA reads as TGTGCCTGGAGTGTTACGCGAACTAGCGGGAGGACAGATACGCAGTATTTT. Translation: CAWSVTRTSGRTDTQYF.

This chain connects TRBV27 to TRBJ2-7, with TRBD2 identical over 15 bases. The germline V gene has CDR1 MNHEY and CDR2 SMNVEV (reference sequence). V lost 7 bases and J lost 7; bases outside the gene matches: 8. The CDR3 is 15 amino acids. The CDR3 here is CASNGLAGGRKEQYF. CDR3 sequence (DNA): TGTGCCAGCAATGGACTAGCGGGAGGGCGAAAGGAGCAGTACTTC.

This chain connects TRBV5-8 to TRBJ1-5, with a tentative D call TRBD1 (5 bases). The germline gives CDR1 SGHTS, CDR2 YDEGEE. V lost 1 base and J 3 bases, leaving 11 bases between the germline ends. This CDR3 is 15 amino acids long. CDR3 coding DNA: TGTGCCAGCAGCTTGCGTCAGGGCTTCAATCAGCCCCAGCATTTT. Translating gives CASSLRQGFNQPQHF.

The CDR3, as DNA: TGTGCCAGCAGCTTGGTTGGGACGCCGACCAACAATGAGCAGTTCTTC. Its translation is CASSLVGTPTNNEQFF. V gene TRBV5-6 combines with J gene TRBJ2-1, with D perhaps matching TRBD1 or TRBD2 (5 bases each). The CDR3 spans 16 residues. V was shortened by 0 bases and J by 5 bases, with 15 bases between the two germline ends. Germline assignment: CDR1 SGHDT and CDR2 YYEEEE.

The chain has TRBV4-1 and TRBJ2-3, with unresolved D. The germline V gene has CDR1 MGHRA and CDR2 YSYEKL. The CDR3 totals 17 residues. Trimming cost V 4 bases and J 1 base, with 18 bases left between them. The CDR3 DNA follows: TGCGCCAGCAGCCTCAATCAAGGGCCCCTCGGCACAGATACGCAGTATTTT. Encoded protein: CASSLNQGPLGTDTQYF.

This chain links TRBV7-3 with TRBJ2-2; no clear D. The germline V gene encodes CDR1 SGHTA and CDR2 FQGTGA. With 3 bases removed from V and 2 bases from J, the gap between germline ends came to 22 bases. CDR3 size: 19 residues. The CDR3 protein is CASSLVLGIPDLNTGELFF. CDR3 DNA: TGTGCCAGCAGCTTGGTCCTAGGGATTCCCGACCTTAACACCGGGGAGCTGTTTTTT.

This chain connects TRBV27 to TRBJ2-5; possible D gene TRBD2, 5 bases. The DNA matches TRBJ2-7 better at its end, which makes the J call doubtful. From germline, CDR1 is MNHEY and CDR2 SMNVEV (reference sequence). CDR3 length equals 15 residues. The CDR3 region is CASSATLGRSYEQYF. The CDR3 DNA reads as TGTGCCAGCAGTGCTACATTAGGGAGATCCTACGAGCAGTACTTC.

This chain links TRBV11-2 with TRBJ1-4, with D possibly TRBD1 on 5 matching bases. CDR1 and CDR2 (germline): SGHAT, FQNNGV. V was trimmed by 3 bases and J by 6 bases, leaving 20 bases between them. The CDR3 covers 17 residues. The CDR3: CASSFRGPGGGDEKLFF. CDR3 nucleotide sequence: TGTGCCAGCAGCTTCAGAGGGCCCGGTGGAGGGGATGAAAAACTGTTTTTT.

The DNA of the CDR3 is TGCGCCAGCAGTGGAAGATACACCGGGGAGCTGTTTTTT. Its translation: CASSGRYTGELFF. The rearrangement joins TRBV10-1 to TRBJ2-2; no clear D. The length of the CDR3 is 13 residues. V lost 4 bases to trimming and J lost 3 bases, with 6 bases between them. From germline, CDR1 is WNHNN and CDR2 SYGVQD (reference sequence).